A single sample gave rise to the 25 T cell receptor beta chains below, sequenced in a study of CD8+CD57+ T cells in acquired aplastic anemia. Genomic DNA templated the TCR beta VDJ and CDR3 profiling. MiXCR was run by TCRdb on the reads, yielding one entry per CDR3 protein. The repertoire holds 250,000 to 300,000 distinct CDR3 sequences, with roughly 59% as singletons. Sequenced patients had shown CD8+CD57+ cell expansion by flow cytometry. The sample was sorted CD4+, CD8+, or CD8+CD57+ T cells (not recorded which) from PBMCs. The receptors were gathered from a human donor with aplastic anemia.

This chain uses TRBV25-1 with TRBJ1-3; D is undetermined. The CDR3 loop spans 15 amino acids. The V end was cut by 8 bases, the J end by 0 bases, with 14 bases between. CDR1 and CDR2 from the germline V gene are MGHDK and SYGVNS. CDR3 protein: CASDPGEYSGNTIYF. Here the CDR3 DNA reads TGTGCCAGCGATCCGGGAGAATACTCTGGAAACACCATATATTTT.

This rearrangement joins TRBV24-1 to TRBJ2-5; either TRBD1 or TRBD2 may supply D (6 bases each). Germline values: CDR1 KGHDR, CDR2 SFDVKD. This CDR3 spans 15 amino acids. V lost 2 bases, J lost 5 bases, and 14 bases lay in between. The chain's CDR3 is CATSDWGPGGETQYF. CDR3 in DNA: TGTGCCACCAGTGATTGGGGGCCCGGAGGGGAGACCCAGTACTTC.

This clonotype was recorded many times. V usage is TRBV6-1 and J usage is TRBJ2-1; a possible D gene is TRBD2 (6 bases). This CDR3 spans 16 amino acids. Trimming removed 3 bases at V and 4 bases at J, with 16 bases between. Looked up from germline, CDR1 is MNHNS and CDR2 is SASEGT. CDR3 residues: CASSEDYTLGYNEQFF. CDR3 DNA sequence: TGTGCCAGCAGTGAGGACTACACTCTCGGGTACAATGAGCAGTTCTTC.

J is TRBJ2-1 and V is TRBV9, with D hard to call. The CDR3 length is 12 residues. Trimming removed 4 bases from V and 5 bases from J, with 7 bases in between. Germline V gives CDR1 SGDLS, CDR2 YYNGEE. This chain's CDR3 is CASSPMDNEQFF. The CDR3 region has the DNA TGTGCCAGCAGCCCTATGGACAATGAGCAGTTCTTC.

This CDR3 reads CASSLMSGRATGELFF. DNA of the CDR3: TGTGCCAGCAGCTTAATGAGCGGGAGGGCCACCGGGGAGCTGTTTTTT. The genes are TRBV7-9 and TRBJ2-2, with TRBD2 matching 10 bases. The CDR3 has 16 residues. Germline values: CDR1 SEHNR, CDR2 FQNEAQ (reference sequence). With V trimmed by 2 bases and J by 4 bases, 4 bases remained unmatched.

The J gene is TRBJ1-3, the V gene TRBV15; D remains unclear. V lost 0 bases and J 2 bases, leaving 2 bases between the germline ends. Germline-derived CDR1 and CDR2 are LNHNV and YYDKDF (reference sequence). The length of the CDR3 is 13 residues. The CDR3 here is CATSRDTGNTIYF. CDR3 nucleotides: TGTGCCACCAGCAGAGATACTGGAAACACCATATATTTT. The whole variable domain, remainder taken from reference TRBV15 and TRBJ1-3, is DAMVIQNPRYQVTQFGKPVTLSCSQTLNHNVMYWYQQKSSQAPKLLFHYYDKDFNNEADTPDNFQSRRPNTSFCFLDIRSPGLGDTAMYLCATSRDTGNTIYFGEGSWLTVV.

Many counts were recorded for this clonotype. The V gene is TRBV18, the J gene TRBJ2-5; possibly TRBD1 for D (6 bases). The CDR3 contains 16 residues. Per germline, CDR1 KGHSH and CDR2 LQKENI. V lost 5 bases to trimming and J lost 4 bases, with 20 bases between them. This CDR3 is CASSERRQGKAETQYF. In DNA, the CDR3 is TGTGCCAGCTCAGAGCGGAGGCAGGGGAAAGCAGAGACCCAGTACTTC.

This clonotype was seen at least ten times. The V gene is TRBV9, the J gene TRBJ2-2; tentative D call: TRBD2 (5 bases). This CDR3 region has 13 residues. Per the germline V gene, CDR1 is SGDLS and CDR2 is YYNGEE. Trimming took off 2 bases at V and 5 bases at J, with 7 bases between the two ends. The CDR3 nucleotides read TGTGCCAGCAGCGTCCGACTAACCGGGGAGCTGTTTTTT. Its translation: CASSVRLTGELFF.

The chain uses TRBV10-3 and TRBJ2-3, with D perhaps TRBD1 (5 bases). Germline assignment: CDR1 ENHRY and CDR2 SYGVKD. This CDR3 contains 16 residues. V shed 1 base and J shed 1 base, with 12 bases lying between them. The CDR3 is CAISELGQGGTDTQYF. The CDR3 DNA is TGTGCCATCAGTGAGTTAGGGCAGGGTGGCACAGATACGCAGTATTTT.

This clonotype was seen ten or more times. The J gene is TRBJ2-5, the V gene TRBV5-1, with 8 bases identical to TRBD1. The trim removed 3 bases at V and 6 bases at J, leaving 10 bases unmatched. The CDR3 extends over 15 amino acids. CDR1 is SGHRS and CDR2 is YFSETQ in the germline V gene. CDR3 sequence (DNA): TGCGCCAGCAGCTCCCTGACAGGGGCCGAAAAGACCCAGTACTTC. Encoded protein: CASSSLTGAEKTQYF.

This clonotype was counted a few times. CDR3 in amino acids: CASSPVGGSSEQYF. In nucleotides, the CDR3 is TGTGCCAGCAGCCCCGTTGGCGGGAGTAGCGAGCAGTACTTC. The chain recombines TRBV7-9 with TRBJ2-7; 7 positions match TRBD2. Germline trimming cut 5 bases from V and 6 bases from J; bases unmatched to any gene: 10. Germline CDR1 reads SEHNR; CDR2 reads FQNEAQ (reference sequence). The CDR3 totals 14 residues. Based on the CDR3 plus reference TRBV7-9 and TRBJ2-7, the full variable domain is DTGVSQNPRHKITKRGQNVTFRCDPISEHNRLYWYRQTLGQGPEFLTYFQNEAQLEKSRLLSDRFSAERPKGSFSTLEIQRTEQGDSAMYLCASSPVGGSSEQYFGPGTRLTVT.

About this clonotype: Sequence at one end of the junction differs from germline and may be a read error. The J gene is TRBJ1-2, the V gene TRBV19, with D unclear. CDR3 size: 17 residues. CDR1 is LNHDA and CDR2 is SQIVND in the germline V gene (reference sequence). CDR3 sequence reads: CACSLRGTTADNHGYTF. In DNA form, the CDR3 reads TGTGCCTGTAGTCTCAGAGGCACTACAGCGGATAACCATGGCTACACCTTC.

This clonotype has only a few counts. This rearrangement joins TRBV5-1 to TRBJ2-1; a weak D match, TRBD2 (7 bases). Trimming shortened V by 7 bases and J by 7 bases, and 15 bases separated the two germline ends. The CDR3 is 13 amino acids. CDR1 and CDR2 from the germline V gene are SGHRS and YFSETQ. The CDR3 nucleotides are TGCGCCAGCTCAACTAGGGGGGGTAATGAGCAGTTCTTC. This encodes CASSTRGGNEQFF.

This clonotype was detected a few times. The gene calls are TRBV20-1 and TRBJ2-2; D is unclear. CDR3 length: 13 residues. Trimming pared 1 base from V and 7 bases from J, leaving 10 bases between. Germline lookup yields CDR1 DFQATT and CDR2 SNEGSKA (reference sequence). The CDR3 DNA reads as TGCAGTGCTAGAGGTCCGGCTAGCGGGGAGCTGTTTTTT. The encoded protein is CSARGPASGELFF.

This clonotype was detected ten times or more. The chain carries TRBV7-6 and TRBJ2-3; 13 positions match TRBD2. J was trimmed by 4 bases and V by 6 bases; bases with no gene match: 4. From germline, CDR1 is SGHVS and CDR2 FNYEAQ. The CDR3 runs 15 residues. CDR3 loop: CASRQTSGGPDTQYF. The DNA for the CDR3 is TGTGCCAGCAGACAGACTAGCGGGGGGCCAGATACGCAGTATTTT. The variable domain in full, with the rest retrieved from reference TRBV7-6 and TRBJ2-3, is GAGVSQSPRYKVTKRGQDVALRCDPISGHVSLYWYRQALGQGPEFLTYFNYEAQQDKSGLPNDRFSAERPEGSISTLTIQRTEQRDSAMYRCASRQTSGGPDTQYFGPGTRLTVL.

The chain has TRBV7-9 and TRBJ2-1, with D maybe TRBD2 (6 bases). V lost 3 bases and J lost 2, with 20 bases in between. The V gene's germline CDR1 is SEHNR and CDR2 FQNEAQ (reference sequence). The CDR3 runs 18 residues. The CDR3 protein is CASSFPSLIAVTYNEQFF. In DNA, the CDR3 is TGTGCCAGCAGCTTTCCAAGTCTTATAGCGGTTACCTACAATGAGCAGTTCTTC. The entire variable domain, with the rest obtained from reference TRBV7-9 and TRBJ2-1, is as follows: DTGVSQNPRHKITKRGQNVTFRCDPISEHNRLYWYRQTLGQGPEFLTYFQNEAQLEKSRLLSDRFSAERPKGSFSTLEIQRTEQGDSAMYLCASSFPSLIAVTYNEQFFGPGTRLTVL.

The V gene is TRBV19, the J gene TRBJ1-6, with D possibly matching TRBD1 (6 bases). The V end lost 8 bases, the J end lost 6 bases, and 11 bases lay between the germline ends. This CDR3 has 13 residues. CDR1 is LNHDA and CDR2 is SQIVND in the germline V gene (reference sequence). CDR3 sequence reads: CASGGTFNSPLHF. The CDR3 DNA sequence: TGTGCCAGTGGGGGGACATTTAATTCACCCCTCCACTTT.

The CDR3 region has the DNA TGTGCCAGCAGTCCCCCGGGACTAGTTGCGGAGACCCAGTACTTC. This sequence encodes CASSPPGLVAETQYF. The chain couples TRBV12-3 or TRBV12-4 to TRBJ2-5, with TRBD2 identical over 8 bases. CDR3 length: 15 amino acids. The junction had 10 bases not matched to a gene; V was cut back by 5 bases and J by 5 bases.

The chain carries TRBV6-4 and TRBJ1-1; TRBD1 matches at 8 bases. V was clipped by 6 bases and J by 5 bases; unmatched bases: 5. Germline V gene data show CDR1 as MRHNA and CDR2 as SNTAGT. The CDR3 loop spans 13 amino acids. Here the CDR3 reads CASRDREMTEAFF. The CDR3 DNA is TGTGCCAGCAGGGACAGGGAGATGACTGAAGCTTTCTTT.

The rearrangement uses TRBV9 and TRBJ2-2; TRBD1 might be the D (6 bases). CDR1 and CDR2 (germline): SGDLS, YYNGEE. The CDR3 extends over 14 amino acids. V dropped 2 bases and J dropped 8 bases, with 13 bases sitting between them. In DNA form, the CDR3 reads TGTGCCAGCAGCGTGGGGGCTTTACCTGGGGAGCTGTTTTTT. This translates into CASSVGALPGELFF. Full variable domain (missing parts from reference TRBV9 and TRBJ2-2): DSGVTQTPKHLITATGQRVTLRCSPRSGDLSVYWYQQSLDQGLQFLIQYYNGEERAKGNILERFSAQQFPDLHSELNLSSLELGDSALYFCASSVGALPGELFFGEGSRLTVL.

This clonotype was seen more than once but under ten times. The rearrangement uses TRBV10-2 and TRBJ1-2; D may be TRBD1 (5 bases). There are 14 residues in the CDR3. Germline CDR1 WSHSY, CDR2 SAAADI. V was cut by 3 bases and J by 8 bases, with 16 bases left in between. The CDR3 nucleotides are TGCGCCAGCAGTGAAATAGGCCAGGGATTCGGCTACACCTTC. As protein: CASSEIGQGFGYTF.

The rearrangement joins TRBV29-1 to TRBJ1-1; D is possibly TRBD1 (6 bases). Trimming removed 4 bases from V and 8 bases from J, with 14 bases in between. The CDR3 runs to 12 residues. Germline V lookup: CDR1 SQVTM, CDR2 ANQGSEA. CDR3: CSVVRGGGEAFF. Written as DNA, the CDR3 is TGCAGCGTTGTAAGGGGGGGGGGAGAAGCTTTCTTT. Complete variable domain (other parts from reference TRBV29-1 and TRBJ1-1): SAVISQKPSRDICQRGTSLTIQCQVDSQVTMMFWYRQQPGQSLTLIATANQGSEATYESGFVIDKFPISRPNLTFSTLTVSNMSPEDSSIYLCSVVRGGGEAFFGQGTRLTVV.

To note about this clonotype: Germline and junction disagree at one end, which may indicate a read error. The genes are TRBV10-3 and TRBJ1-5; the D is unclear. The CDR3 is 15 amino acids. The germline CDR1 and CDR2 sequences are ENHRY and SYGVKD. In DNA, the CDR3 is TGTGCCAGCAGTGAAAGCGGCGGGAGGTTTCAGCCCCAGCATTTT. Translated: CASSESGGRFQPQHF.

This clonotype occurred many times. CDR3 protein: CASSYRPDRRYEQYF. The DNA for the CDR3 is TGTGCCAGCAGTTACAGACCAGACAGGCGTTACGAGCAGTACTTC. This chain uses TRBV6-5 with TRBJ2-7; D may be TRBD1 (6 bases). The CDR3 is 15 residues long. Trimming left V 2 bases short and J 4 bases short, with 15 bases between. CDR1 MNHEY and CDR2 SVGAGI come from the germline V gene.

This clonotype was counted only a few times. This chain links TRBV6-5 with TRBJ2-1; 9 nucleotides align to TRBD2. The germline gives CDR1 MNHEY, CDR2 SVGAGI. V trimming: 6 bases; J trimming: 4 bases; junction bases outside the gene matches: 7. CDR3 size: 15 residues. DNA of the CDR3: TGTGCCAGCAGGGACGAGCGGGAGGCGTACAATGAGCAGTTCTTC. It yields the protein CASRDEREAYNEQFF.